The 16 T cell receptor beta chains reported below all come from one sample, sequenced in a study of blood T cells in healthy people across ages. The authors ran a second PCR of 7 to 11 cycles using a sample-barcoded 5' primer and a J-beta primer mix. TCRdb passed the 5' RACE reads through MiXCR, listing each CDR3 protein once. The sample shows about 780,000 distinct CDR3 sequences, about 42% of them seen only once. The specimen was blood. Receptor source: an elderly man in good health.

The chain uses TRBV4-1 and TRBJ2-5; 7 bases align to TRBD2. The DNA end is more similar to TRBJ2-7, so the J call may be wrong. Per germline, CDR1 MGHRA and CDR2 YSYEKL. This CDR3 has 16 residues. CDR3 protein: CASSQSREDGDYEQYF. The CDR3 region has the DNA TGCGCCAGCAGCCAATCACGGGAGGACGGGGATTACGAGCAGTACTTC.

Comments on this clonotype: A read error is possible here, since a much larger clone lies one base away. The rearrangement uses TRBV12-3 or TRBV12-4 and TRBJ2-1, with D hard to call. This CDR3 has 11 residues. The CDR3 DNA follows: TGTGCCTGCAGTTTCGGTCAATCGAGGTTCTTC. As protein: CACSFGQSRFF.

This clonotype has more than one count but fewer than ten. The chain links TRBV29-1 to TRBJ2-7; no reliable D call. CDR1 is SQVTM and CDR2 is ANQGSEA in the germline V gene. This CDR3 is 13 amino acids long. V was shortened by 4 bases and J by 2 bases, with 12 bases between the two germline ends. CDR3 loop: CSVVGASPYEQYF. CDR3 DNA: TGCAGCGTTGTGGGCGCGAGTCCCTACGAGCAGTACTTC.

This clonotype was seen repeatedly, ten times or more. V usage is TRBV20-1 and J usage is TRBJ2-1, with D possibly TRBD2 on 6 matching bases. The length of the CDR3 is 15 residues. The V gene lost 5 bases and the J gene lost 1 base, with 15 bases spanning the gap. The germline V gene encodes CDR1 DFQATT and CDR2 SNEGSKA (reference sequence). The CDR3, as DNA: TGCAGTGCTCACCCAGTCGGGGGTTCCTACAATGAGCAGTTCTTC. Translation: CSAHPVGGSYNEQFF.

This clonotype was counted a few times. The chain's CDR3 is CASSQGLRQETQYF. CDR3 coding DNA: TGTGCCAGCAGTCAGGGACTAAGACAAGAGACCCAGTACTTC. The rearrangement joins TRBV6-2 or TRBV6-3 to TRBJ2-5; TRBD2 matches 7 bases. CDR3 length: 14 amino acids. The junction had 5 bases not matched to a gene; V was cut back by 5 bases and J by 2 bases. The germline gives CDR1 MNHEY, CDR2 SVGEGT.

J is TRBJ2-5 and V is TRBV12-3 or TRBV12-4, with 7 bases lining up with TRBD2. This CDR3 is 14 amino acids long. The CDR3: CASGVAGVQETQYF. The CDR3 nucleotides read TGTGCGAGCGGGGTGGCGGGGGTACAAGAGACCCAGTACTTC.

CDR3 bases: TGTGCCAGCAGCTCAAAACAAGGGGCAACTAATGAAAAACTGTTTTTT. Protein product: CASSSKQGATNEKLFF. V and J are TRBV7-9 and TRBJ1-4; maybe TRBD1 (5 bases). This CDR3 is 16 amino acids long. Germline-derived CDR1 and CDR2 are SEHNR and FQNEAQ (reference sequence). The germline V and J ends were trimmed by 4 bases and 0 bases, with 12 bases remaining between them. Full variable domain (rest looked up from reference TRBV7-9 and TRBJ1-4): DTGVSQNPRHKITKRGQNVTFRCDPISEHNRLYWYRQTLGQGPEFLTYFQNEAQLEKSRLLSDRFSAERPKGSFSTLEIQRTEQGDSAMYLCASSSKQGATNEKLFFGSGTQLSVL.

This clonotype has a handful of counts. This sequence joins TRBV25-1 and TRBJ2-3; TRBD1 matches 7 bases. The trim removed 6 bases at V and 2 bases at J, leaving 14 bases unmatched. The length of the CDR3 is 17 residues. Germline assignment: CDR1 MGHDK and CDR2 SYGVNS. The CDR3: CASRPPPGQHLTDTQYF. The DNA for the CDR3 is TGTGCCAGCAGACCACCCCCGGGACAGCATCTCACAGATACGCAGTATTTT.

J is TRBJ2-7 and V is TRBV4-2; D not certain. Germline loops: CDR1 LGHNA, CDR2 YNFKEQ. The CDR3 totals 14 residues. The ends were cut back, 1 base at V and 2 bases at J, with 9 bases in the middle. CDR3 protein: CASSQGFGTYEQYF. The CDR3 DNA reads TGTGCCAGCAGCCAAGGCTTTGGAACCTACGAGCAGTACTTC.

This clonotype has a handful of counts. The chain employs TRBV7-2 and TRBJ2-5, with 8 bases fitting TRBD2. Trimming at V came to 5 bases and at J to 5 bases, leaving 16 bases not matched to a gene. Germline assignment: CDR1 SGHTA and CDR2 FQGNSA. The CDR3 extends over 17 amino acids. The CDR3 DNA reads as TGTGCCAGCAGCCAAACCATACTAGCGGCCCTGTTGGAGACCCAGTACTTC. Translated, it gives CASSQTILAALLETQYF.

V is TRBV7-2 and J is TRBJ1-1; D gene unclear. V dropped 5 bases and J dropped 2 bases, with 12 bases sitting between them. Per the germline V gene, CDR1 is SGHTA and CDR2 is FQGNSA. This CDR3 is 14 amino acids long. In DNA form, the CDR3 reads TGTGCCAGCAGCCGGAGCCTACTTAACACTGAAGCTTTCTTT. Encoded protein: CASSRSLLNTEAFF. The whole variable domain, filled in from reference TRBV7-2 and TRBJ1-1, reads GAGVSQSPSNKVTEKGKDVELRCDPISGHTALYWYRQSLGQGLEFLIYFQGNSAPDKSGLPSDRFSAERTGGSVSTLTIQRTQQEDSAVYLCASSRSLLNTEAFFGQGTRLTVV.

This clonotype was counted a few times. The chain carries TRBV7-2 and TRBJ2-7; 8 bases align to TRBD2. After removal of 1 base from V and 7 bases from J, the junction contained 9 bases not matched to a gene. The CDR3 covers 15 residues. Per germline, CDR1 SGHTA and CDR2 FQGNSA. CDR3 coding DNA: TGTGCCAGCAGCTTAGGGACTAGCACCCTTATGGAGCAGTACTTC. Protein sequence: CASSLGTSTLMEQYF.

The V and J genes are TRBV5-1 and TRBJ2-7, with TRBD2 as a possible D gene (5 bases). Germline CDR1 SGHRS, CDR2 YFSETQ. With 2 bases removed from V and 7 bases from J, the gap between germline ends came to 19 bases. The CDR3 sequence is 15 residues long. The CDR3 coding sequence is TGCGCCAGCAGCTTTAGAGGGAACTCCTACAATGAGCAGTACTTC. Its translation is CASSFRGNSYNEQYF.

There are a few counts of this clonotype. The CDR3 loop reads CASSPGGGETQYF. CDR3 sequence (DNA): TGTGCCAGCAGCCCCGGAGGGGGGGAGACCCAGTACTTC. This sequence joins TRBV12-3 or TRBV12-4 and TRBJ2-5; D could derive from TRBD1 or TRBD2 (6 bases each). The CDR3 extends over 13 amino acids. V lost 6 bases to trimming and J lost 5 bases, with 13 bases between them.

About this clonotype: The germline gene is not matched at one end of the junction; a read error may be the cause. The J gene is TRBJ2-1, the V gene TRBV10-3; D is uncertain. CDR3 length equals 14 residues. The germline gives CDR1 ENHRY, CDR2 SYGVKD. CDR3 bases: TGTGTCATCGGCGGTCTGCCCTCCTACAATGAGCAGTTCTTC. Protein product: CVIGGLPSYNEQFF.

This clonotype occurred a few times. The chain carries TRBV28 and TRBJ1-5; D unclear. Germline CDR1 is MDHEN and CDR2 is SYDVKM. The CDR3 spans 16 residues. V was pared by 6 bases and J by 4 bases, with 19 bases between. The CDR3 DNA sequence: TGTGCCAGCAGGGCGCCTGGTCCAAGCGAGAATCAGCCCCAGCATTTT. Translating gives CASRAPGPSENQPQHF. Full variable domain (missing parts from reference TRBV28 and TRBJ1-5): DVKVTQSSRYLVKRTGEKVFLECVQDMDHENMFWYRQDPGLGLRLIYFSYDVKMKEKGDIPEGYSVSREKKERFSLILESASTNQTSMYLCASRAPGPSENQPQHFGDGTRLSIL.